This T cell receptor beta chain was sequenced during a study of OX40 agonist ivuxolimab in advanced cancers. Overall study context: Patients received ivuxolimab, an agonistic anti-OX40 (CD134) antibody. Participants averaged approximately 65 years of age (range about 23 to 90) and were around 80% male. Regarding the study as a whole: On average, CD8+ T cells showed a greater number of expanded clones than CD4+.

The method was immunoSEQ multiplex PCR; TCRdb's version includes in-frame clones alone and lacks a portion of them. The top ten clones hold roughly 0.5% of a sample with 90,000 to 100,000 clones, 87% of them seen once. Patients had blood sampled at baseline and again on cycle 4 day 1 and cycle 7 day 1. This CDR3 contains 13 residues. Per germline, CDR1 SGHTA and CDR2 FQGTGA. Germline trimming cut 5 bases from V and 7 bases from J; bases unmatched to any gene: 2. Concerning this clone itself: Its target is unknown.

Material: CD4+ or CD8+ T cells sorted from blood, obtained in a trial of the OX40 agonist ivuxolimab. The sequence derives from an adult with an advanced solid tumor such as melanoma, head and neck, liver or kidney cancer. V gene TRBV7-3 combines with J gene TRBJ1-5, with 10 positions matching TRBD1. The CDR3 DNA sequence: TGTGCCAGCAGCCGGGACAGGGGACAGCCCCAGCATTTT. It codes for CASSRDRGQPQHF.